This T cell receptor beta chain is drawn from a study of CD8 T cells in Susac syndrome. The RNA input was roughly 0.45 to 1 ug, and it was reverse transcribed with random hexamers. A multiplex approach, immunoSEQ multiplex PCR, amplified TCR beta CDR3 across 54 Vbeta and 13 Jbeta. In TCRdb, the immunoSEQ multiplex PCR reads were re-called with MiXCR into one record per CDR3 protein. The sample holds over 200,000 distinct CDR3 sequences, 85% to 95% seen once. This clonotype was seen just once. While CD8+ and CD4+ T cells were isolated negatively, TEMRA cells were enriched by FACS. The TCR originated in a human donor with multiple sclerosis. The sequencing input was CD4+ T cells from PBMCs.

CDR3 loop: CSSSPSTDTQYF. As DNA, the CDR3 is TGCAGTTCTTCCCCCAGCACAGATACGCAGTATTTT. V usage is TRBV20-1 and J usage is TRBJ2-3; D unresolved. The CDR3 runs to 12 residues. CDR1 DFQATT and CDR2 SNEGSKA come from the germline V gene (reference sequence). V lost 8 bases and J 0 bases, leaving 9 bases between the germline ends.